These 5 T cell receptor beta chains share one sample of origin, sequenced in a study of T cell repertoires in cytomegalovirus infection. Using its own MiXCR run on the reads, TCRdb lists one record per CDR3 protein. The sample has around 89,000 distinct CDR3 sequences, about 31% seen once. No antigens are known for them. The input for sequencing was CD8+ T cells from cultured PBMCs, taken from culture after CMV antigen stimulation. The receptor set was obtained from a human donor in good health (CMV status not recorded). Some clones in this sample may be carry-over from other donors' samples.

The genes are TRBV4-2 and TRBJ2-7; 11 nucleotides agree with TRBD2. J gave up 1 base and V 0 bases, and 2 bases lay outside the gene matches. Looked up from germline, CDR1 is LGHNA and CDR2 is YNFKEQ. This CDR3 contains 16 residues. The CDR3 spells CASSQEGTSGSYEQYF. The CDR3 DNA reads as TGTGCCAGCAGCCAAGAAGGGACTAGCGGTTCCTACGAGCAGTACTTC.

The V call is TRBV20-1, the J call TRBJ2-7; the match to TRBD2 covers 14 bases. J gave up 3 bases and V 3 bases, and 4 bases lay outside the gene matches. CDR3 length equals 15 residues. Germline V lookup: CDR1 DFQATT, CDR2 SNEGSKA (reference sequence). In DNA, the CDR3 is TGCAGTGCTAGCGCCGGGACTAGCGGGGGCTACGAGCAGTACTTC. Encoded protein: CSASAGTSGGYEQYF.

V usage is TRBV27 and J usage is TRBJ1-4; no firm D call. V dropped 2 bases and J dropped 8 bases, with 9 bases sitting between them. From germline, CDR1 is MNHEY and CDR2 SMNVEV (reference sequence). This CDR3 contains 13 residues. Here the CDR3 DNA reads TGTGCCAGCAGTTTAGCCAAGGGCGAAAAACTGTTTTTT. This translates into CASSLAKGEKLFF.

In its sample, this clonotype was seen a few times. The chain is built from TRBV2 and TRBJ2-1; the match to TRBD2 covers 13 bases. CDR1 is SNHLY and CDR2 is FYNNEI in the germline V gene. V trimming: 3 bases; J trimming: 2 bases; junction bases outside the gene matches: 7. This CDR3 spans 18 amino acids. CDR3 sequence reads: CASSDFGTSGEAYNEQFF. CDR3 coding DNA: TGTGCCAGCAGTGATTTCGGGACTAGCGGGGAAGCCTACAATGAGCAGTTCTTC. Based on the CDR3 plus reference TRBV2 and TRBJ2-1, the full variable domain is EPEVTQTPSHQVTQMGQEVILRCVPISNHLYFYWYRQILGQKVEFLVSFYNNEISEKSEIFDDQFSVERPDGSNFTLKIRSTKLEDSAMYFCASSDFGTSGEAYNEQFFGPGTRLTVL.

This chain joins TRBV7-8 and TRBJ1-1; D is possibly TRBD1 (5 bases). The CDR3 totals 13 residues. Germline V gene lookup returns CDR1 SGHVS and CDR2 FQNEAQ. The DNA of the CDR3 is TGTGTCAGTATCGGGGGGGGAAACACTGAAGCTTTCTTT. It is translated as CVSIGGGNTEAFF.